Included here is one T cell receptor (beta chain) sequence, with context. As yet, its antigen is unknown. TCRdb keeps only in-frame clones here, not all; method: immunoSEQ multiplex PCR. The sample includes approximately 2,300,000 clones, about 90% of them seen just once. This sample is part of a study of shared clonotypes between healthy human individuals. Study findings and constraints: Some clonotypes were shared by all four sorted-subset donors, while others were not shared. The non-shared ones had lower generation probabilities than the shared ones.

The clonotype was recovered from a man aged 18-30 years in good health. Some clones in this sample may be carry-over from other donors' samples. The sample taken for sequencing was naive CD4+ T cells from PBMCs. The subset: CD45RA+ positively selected.

The CDR3 region is CASSSSGRADNEQFF. In DNA form, the CDR3 reads TGTGCCAGCAGTTCTAGCGGGAGGGCCGACAATGAGCAGTTCTTC. The genes are TRBV28 and TRBJ2-1, with 12 positions matching TRBD2. The length of the CDR3 is 15 residues. CDR1 is MDHEN, CDR2 SYDVKM, per germline. V lost 4 bases, J lost 5 bases, and 3 bases stayed unmatched.